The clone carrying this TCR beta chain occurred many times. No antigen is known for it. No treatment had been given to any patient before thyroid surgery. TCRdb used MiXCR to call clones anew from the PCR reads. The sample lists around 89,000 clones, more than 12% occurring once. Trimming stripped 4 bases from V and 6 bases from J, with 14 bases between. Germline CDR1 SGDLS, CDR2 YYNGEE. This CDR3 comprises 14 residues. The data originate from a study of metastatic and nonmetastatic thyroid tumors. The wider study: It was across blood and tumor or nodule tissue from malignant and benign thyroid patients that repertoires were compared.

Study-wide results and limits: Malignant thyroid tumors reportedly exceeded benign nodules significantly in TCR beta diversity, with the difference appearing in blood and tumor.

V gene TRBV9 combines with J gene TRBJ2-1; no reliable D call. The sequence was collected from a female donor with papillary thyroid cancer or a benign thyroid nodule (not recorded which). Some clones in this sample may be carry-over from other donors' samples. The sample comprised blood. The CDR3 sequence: CASSPRLQVNEQFF. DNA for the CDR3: TGTGCCAGCAGCCCCCGTCTGCAGGTCAATGAGCAGTTCTTC.